This T cell receptor (beta chain) was retrieved from a study of blood T cell repertoires in COVID-19. CDR1 is LGHNT and CDR2 is FRNRAP in the germline V gene. The V gene end was trimmed by 6 bases and the J gene end by 5 bases; junction bases not matched to a gene: 10. The CDR3 sequence is 16 residues long. TCRdb's table, derived via immunoSEQ multiplex PCR, lists solely in-frame clones and lacks some. The data contain about 200,000 clones, roughly 86% of them singletons. The sequencing input was peripheral blood. V usage is TRBV12-5 and J usage is TRBJ2-3, with 11 bases lining up with TRBD2. The origin of this receptor is a man aged 55 to 69 with acute or convalescent COVID-19. The CDR3 here is CASGLGLAGGGDTQYF. CDR3 sequence (DNA): TGTGCTAGTGGCCTCGGACTAGCGGGCGGAGGAGATACGCAGTATTTT.